This entry is about one TCR beta chain. Original handling: Counts of nucleated cells, estimated from reference gene primer amplification, were obtained. The repertoire was sequenced with immunoSEQ multiplex PCR; TCRdb's copy has only in-frame clones and lacks some. V, J and clone size are taken as reported in that table, and D and trimming were inferred from the DNA itself. The table shows fewer than 300,000 clones, with roughly 87% occurring only once. Between the trimmed V and J ends, which lost 4 bases and 7 bases, there was a span of 11 bases. The CDR3 loop spans 12 amino acids. The germline V gene encodes CDR1 MGHRA and CDR2 YSYEKL. The data derive from a study of blood T cell repertoires in COVID-19. At the level of the study: Some COVID-19 samples were acute and others convalescent; all came from the United States, Italy and Spain. PBMCs, B-cell-depleted T cells, or T cells were the source of the cDNA or gDNA that made up the material.

The receptor was derived from a human donor in a cohort sampled during active COVID-19. The rearrangement links TRBV4-1 to TRBJ2-7; D is uncertain. Material for sequencing was peripheral blood. CDR3 in amino acids: CASSPGRWEQYF. The DNA for the CDR3 is TGCGCCAGCAGCCCAGGAAGGTGGGAGCAGTACTTC.